A selection of T cell receptor beta chains follows, all from one sample in a study of T cell responses to AZD1222 COVID-19 vaccine. Profiling relied on immunoSEQ multiplex PCR, and the TCRdb table lists in-frame clones only, not all of them. The table includes approximately 120,000 clones, about 89% detected once. Material: peripheral blood, obtained on day 0 of MenACWY control vaccination. The origin of the receptors is an adult in good health. Both conserved end residues are part of each CDR3. The D gene is left open where the match is weak. Only part of the rows carry a size: once, few, many, or a class if the clone is expanded.

J gene: TRBJ2-3
D gene: TRBD2
clone size: .
CDR3 length: 15
V gene: TRBV5-1
CDR3 protein: CASSLGDYRTDTQYF
CDR3 DNA: TGCGCCAGCAGCTTGGGGGACTACCGCACAGATACGCAGTATTTT

J gene: TRBJ1-1
D gene: TRBD1
clone size: few
CDR3 length: 14
V gene: TRBV2
CDR3 protein: CASIPGQGGREAFF
CDR3 DNA: TGTGCCAGCATTCCGGGACAGGGGGGCCGTGAAGCTTTCTTT

J gene: TRBJ1-2
D gene: .
clone size: .
CDR3 length: 15
V gene: TRBV25-1
CDR3 protein: CASSEGGGRGYGYTF
CDR3 DNA: TGTGCCAGCAGTGAAGGCGGGGGGCGCGGCTATGGCTACACCTTC

J gene: TRBJ2-3
D gene: .
clone size: .
CDR3 length: 16
V gene: TRBV7-6
CDR3 protein: CASSLGASPYTDTQYF
CDR3 DNA: TGTGCCAGCAGCTTAGGGGCTAGCCCATACACAGATACGCAGTATTTT

J gene: TRBJ1-1
D gene: TRBD1
clone size: .
CDR3 length: 15
V gene: TRBV7-9
CDR3 protein: CASSLSGQGAASAFF
CDR3 DNA: TGTGCCAGCAGCTTATCGGGACAGGGGGCAGCTTCCGCTTTCTTT

J gene: TRBJ2-1
D gene: TRBD2
clone size: once
CDR3 length: 18
V gene: TRBV28
CDR3 protein: CASSLGRASGRATNEQFF
CDR3 DNA: TGTGCCAGCAGTTTGGGGAGGGCGAGCGGGAGGGCAACAAATGAGCAGTTCTTC

J gene: TRBJ2-7
D gene: .
clone size: .
CDR3 length: 12
V gene: TRBV12-5
CDR3 protein: CASGLRGDEQYF
CDR3 DNA: TGTGCTAGTGGTTTGAGGGGGGACGAGCAGTACTTC

J gene: TRBJ2-1
D gene: .
clone size: once
CDR3 length: 15
V gene: TRBV24-1
CDR3 protein: CATTSSVLYYNEQFF
CDR3 DNA: TGTGCCACCACCTCTAGCGTACTATACTACAATGAGCAGTTCTTC

J gene: TRBJ2-4
D gene: TRBD1
clone size: .
CDR3 length: 18
V gene: TRBV30
CDR3 protein: CAWSVGAGGSSAKNIQYF
CDR3 DNA: TGTGCCTGGAGTGTAGGTGCAGGGGGAAGTTCGGCCAAAAACATTCAGTACTTC

J gene: TRBJ2-1
D gene: TRBD2
clone size: .
CDR3 length: 15
V gene: TRBV6-4
CDR3 protein: CASSVAGDGYNEQFF
CDR3 DNA: TGTGCCAGCAGTGTCGCGGGAGATGGCTACAATGAGCAGTTCTTC

J gene: TRBJ2-5
D gene: .
clone size: .
CDR3 length: 16
V gene: TRBV5-1
CDR3 protein: CASSADGWSPQETQYF
CDR3 DNA: TGCGCCAGCAGCGCCGATGGCTGGAGCCCCCAAGAGACCCAGTACTTC

J gene: TRBJ1-1
D gene: TRBD1
clone size: .
CDR3 length: 15
V gene: TRBV6-1
CDR3 protein: CASSEALDRGGEAFF
CDR3 DNA: TGTGCCAGCAGTGAAGCTTTGGACAGGGGGGGTGAAGCTTTCTTT

J gene: TRBJ2-3
D gene: .
clone size: .
CDR3 length: 11
V gene: TRBV9
CDR3 protein: CASSDTDTQYF
CDR3 DNA: TGTGCCAGCAGCGACACAGATACGCAGTATTTT

J gene: TRBJ2-7
D gene: TRBD2
clone size: .
CDR3 length: 17
V gene: TRBV7-9
CDR3 protein: CASSSGLAGGPGHEQYF
CDR3 DNA: TGTGCCAGCAGCTCGGGACTAGCGGGAGGGCCTGGCCACGAGCAGTACTTC

J gene: TRBJ2-3
D gene: .
clone size: few
CDR3 length: 16
V gene: TRBV4-3
CDR3 protein: CASSQSARGSTDTQYF
CDR3 DNA: TGCGCCAGCAGCCAATCCGCCAGGGGAAGCACAGATACGCAGTATTTT

J gene: TRBJ2-1
D gene: TRBD2
clone size: .
CDR3 length: 17
V gene: TRBV5-4
CDR3 protein: CASSLLLRTRNYNEQFF
CDR3 DNA: TGTGCCAGCAGCCTCTTGCTAAGGACTAGAAATTACAATGAGCAGTTCTTC

J gene: TRBJ1-2
D gene: .
clone size: .
CDR3 length: 11
V gene: TRBV2
CDR3 protein: CASSDVLGYTF
CDR3 DNA: TGTGCCAGCAGTGACGTGCTTGGCTACACCTTC

J gene: TRBJ2-3
D gene: .
clone size: once
CDR3 length: 12
V gene: TRBV7-9
CDR3 protein: CASSLISDTQYF
CDR3 DNA: TGTGCCAGCAGCTTAATTAGCGATACGCAGTATTTT

J gene: TRBJ1-1
D gene: .
clone size: .
CDR3 length: 13
V gene: TRBV30
CDR3 protein: CAWSPAQYTEAFF
CDR3 DNA: TGTGCCTGGTCTCCGGCCCAGTACACTGAAGCTTTCTTT

J gene: TRBJ1-1
D gene: .
clone size: once
CDR3 length: 11
V gene: TRBV20-1
CDR3 protein: CSASPGIEAFF
CDR3 DNA: TGCAGTGCTTCCCCGGGAATTGAAGCTTTCTTT

J gene: TRBJ1-4
D gene: TRBD1
clone size: once
CDR3 length: 15
V gene: TRBV7-3
CDR3 protein: CASSRMGGQDEKLFF
CDR3 DNA: TGTGCCAGCAGCCGAATGGGGGGACAGGACGAAAAACTGTTTTTT

J gene: TRBJ2-7
D gene: .
clone size: .
CDR3 length: 13
V gene: TRBV11-3
CDR3 protein: CASTLTSRDEQYF
CDR3 DNA: TGTGCCAGCACCCTAACCTCTAGGGACGAGCAGTACTTC

J gene: TRBJ1-1
D gene: TRBD1
clone size: once
CDR3 length: 17
V gene: TRBV30
CDR3 protein: CAWSETGTGVRDTEAFF
CDR3 DNA: TGTGCCTGGAGTGAAACCGGGACAGGGGTGAGGGACACTGAAGCTTTCTTT

J gene: TRBJ1-2
D gene: .
clone size: once
CDR3 length: 13
V gene: TRBV6-1
CDR3 protein: CASSEWGDYGYTF
CDR3 DNA: TGTGCCAGCAGTGAATGGGGGGACTATGGCTACACCTTC

J gene: TRBJ2-3
D gene: .
clone size: .
CDR3 length: 14
V gene: TRBV12-5
CDR3 protein: CASGLTTRSDTQYF
CDR3 DNA: TGTGCTAGTGGTCTGACAACCCGATCGGATACGCAGTATTTT

J gene: TRBJ1-5
D gene: TRBD1
clone size: .
CDR3 length: 15
V gene: TRBV6-2/TRBV6-3
CDR3 protein: CASSRQGGGNQPQHF
CDR3 DNA: TGTGCCAGCAGTAGACAGGGGGGTGGCAATCAGCCCCAGCATTTT

J gene: TRBJ2-3
D gene: TRBD2
clone size: .
CDR3 length: 14
V gene: TRBV27
CDR3 protein: CASRASGSTDTQYF
CDR3 DNA: TGTGCCAGCCGAGCTAGCGGGAGCACAGATACGCAGTATTTT

J gene: TRBJ1-1
D gene: .
clone size: .
CDR3 length: 19
V gene: TRBV24-1
CDR3 protein: CATSDQLRGGEDENTEAFF
CDR3 DNA: TGTGCCACCAGTGACCAGCTAAGGGGAGGAGAAGACGAGAACACTGAAGCTTTCTTT

J gene: TRBJ1-1
D gene: .
clone size: .
CDR3 length: 14
V gene: TRBV5-1
CDR3 protein: CASSSPGIASEAFF
CDR3 DNA: TGCGCCAGCTCGTCTCCGGGGATTGCCTCTGAAGCTTTCTTT

J gene: TRBJ1-4
D gene: TRBD1
clone size: .
CDR3 length: 15
V gene: TRBV27
CDR3 protein: CASSLLGQGNEKLFF
CDR3 DNA: TGTGCCAGCAGTTTATTGGGACAGGGGAATGAAAAACTGTTTTTT

J gene: TRBJ2-2
D gene: .
clone size: .
CDR3 length: 17
V gene: TRBV24-1
CDR3 protein: CATSEPRTSADTGELFF
CDR3 DNA: TGTGCCACCAGTGAACCTAGGACCTCGGCGGACACCGGGGAGCTGTTTTTT

J gene: TRBJ2-7
D gene: TRBD2
clone size: .
CDR3 length: 16
V gene: TRBV5-1
CDR3 protein: CASSLGLAASSYEQYF
CDR3 DNA: TGCGCCAGCAGCTTGGGACTAGCGGCTAGCTCCTACGAGCAGTACTTC

J gene: TRBJ1-1
D gene: .
clone size: .
CDR3 length: 13
V gene: TRBV24-1
CDR3 protein: CATSDFGGTEAFF
CDR3 DNA: TGTGCCACCAGTGATTTTGGAGGGACTGAAGCTTTCTTT

J gene: TRBJ2-3
D gene: .
clone size: .
CDR3 length: 13
V gene: TRBV9
CDR3 protein: CASSDLLSSTQYF
CDR3 DNA: TGTGCCAGCAGCGACCTCCTTAGCAGTACGCAGTATTTT

J gene: TRBJ2-3
D gene: .
clone size: .
CDR3 length: 14
V gene: TRBV5-1
CDR3 protein: CASKGGTATNTQYF
CDR3 DNA: TGCGCCAGCAAGGGCGGGACAGCAACTAATACGCAGTATTTT

J gene: TRBJ2-7
D gene: TRBD2
clone size: .
CDR3 length: 15
V gene: TRBV9
CDR3 protein: CASSPSSGTLSEQYF
CDR3 DNA: TGTGCCAGCAGCCCCTCTAGCGGGACGCTCTCCGAGCAGTACTTC

J gene: TRBJ2-2
D gene: .
clone size: once
CDR3 length: 15
V gene: TRBV7-9
CDR3 protein: CASSLVQGNTGELFF
CDR3 DNA: TGTGCCAGCAGCTTAGTACAGGGAAACACCGGGGAGCTGTTTTTT

J gene: TRBJ1-2
D gene: TRBD1
clone size: .
CDR3 length: 14
V gene: TRBV25-1
CDR3 protein: CASSDPGGNYGYTF
CDR3 DNA: TGTGCCAGCAGTGATCCAGGGGGGAACTATGGCTACACCTTC

J gene: TRBJ2-3
D gene: TRBD1
clone size: .
CDR3 length: 12
V gene: TRBV29-1
CDR3 protein: CSAGQATDTQYF
CDR3 DNA: TGCAGCGCGGGACAGGCAACAGATACGCAGTATTTT

J gene: TRBJ2-1
D gene: .
clone size: .
CDR3 length: 13
V gene: TRBV3-1/TRBV3-2
CDR3 protein: CGSSEGLPPEQFF
CDR3 DNA: TGTGGCAGCAGTGAAGGATTACCGCCTGAGCAGTTCTTC

J gene: TRBJ2-1
D gene: .
clone size: .
CDR3 length: 15
V gene: TRBV6-5
CDR3 protein: CASSGYTSSYNEQFF
CDR3 DNA: TGTGCCAGCAGCGGGTACACGAGCTCCTACAATGAGCAGTTCTTC

J gene: TRBJ1-2
D gene: .
clone size: .
CDR3 length: 13
V gene: TRBV12-3/TRBV12-4
CDR3 protein: CASSLYGDNGYTF
CDR3 DNA: TGTGCCAGCAGCCTATATGGGGATAATGGCTACACCTTC

J gene: TRBJ2-7
D gene: TRBD2
clone size: .
CDR3 length: 12
V gene: TRBV29-1
CDR3 protein: CSVGDYSYEQYF
CDR3 DNA: TGCAGCGTTGGGGACTACTCCTACGAGCAGTACTTC

J gene: TRBJ2-2
D gene: .
clone size: .
CDR3 length: 17
V gene: TRBV7-3
CDR3 protein: CASSPPFAGANTGELFF
CDR3 DNA: TGTGCCAGCAGTCCCCCCTTTGCAGGCGCGAACACCGGGGAGCTGTTTTTT

J gene: TRBJ2-7
D gene: TRBD1
clone size: .
CDR3 length: 15
V gene: TRBV6-5
CDR3 protein: CASSYFSDRGGEQYF
CDR3 DNA: TGTGCCAGCAGTTACTTCTCTGACAGGGGTGGCGAGCAGTACTTC

J gene: TRBJ2-5
D gene: .
clone size: .
CDR3 length: 14
V gene: TRBV6-5
CDR3 protein: CASGQLGGAETQYF
CDR3 DNA: TGTGCCAGCGGGCAGTTGGGGGGGGCAGAGACCCAGTACTTC